This is a list of T cell receptor beta chains from one sample in a study of blood T cells in healthy people across ages. TCRdb analysed the 5' RACE reads with MiXCR anew, one entry per CDR3 protein. Among about 760,000 distinct CDR3 sequences, just under 25% were seen once, and the ten largest hold more than 8%. The same sample was also used in a study of T cells of mothers and their children.

The specimen sequenced was blood. The receptors here all came from a boy between 10 and 17 years old in good health. Both conserved end residues are part of each CDR3. Fields, in order: V gene, D gene, clone size, J gene, CDR3 DNA, CDR3 protein. The D gene is left open where the match is weak. The size field is filled for only some rows; it gives once, few, many or a size class.

v_gene: TRBV4-1
d_gene: TRBD2
abundance: .
j_gene: TRBJ2-1
CDR3nt: TGCGCCAGCAGCCGCACTGATGCGGGAGGGCAGTACAATGAGCAGTTCTTC
CDR3aa: CASSRTDAGGQYNEQFF

v_gene: TRBV29-1
d_gene: .
abundance: few
j_gene: TRBJ2-1
CDR3nt: TGCAGCGTAGGGGGGTACCCCTACTACAATGAGCAGTTCTTC
CDR3aa: CSVGGYPYYNEQFF

v_gene: TRBV7-2
d_gene: .
abundance: few
j_gene: TRBJ2-7
CDR3nt: TGTGCCAGCAGACTAGCATTTGGAGGGTACCCCTACGAGCAGTACTTC
CDR3aa: CASRLAFGGYPYEQYF

v_gene: TRBV20-1
d_gene: .
abundance: .
j_gene: TRBJ1-4
CDR3nt: TGCAGTGCTACGCGAACAGGGGAAAAACTGTTTTTT
CDR3aa: CSATRTGEKLFF

v_gene: TRBV20-1
d_gene: .
abundance: .
j_gene: TRBJ1-4
CDR3nt: TGCAGTGCTAGAGTAGGAACCCGCTGGGCGGAAAAACTGTTTTTT
CDR3aa: CSARVGTRWAEKLFF

v_gene: TRBV4-3
d_gene: .
abundance: few
j_gene: TRBJ1-2
CDR3nt: TGCGCCAGCAGCCAAGATCGGGTTACGGCTAACTATGGCTACACCTTC
CDR3aa: CASSQDRVTANYGYTF

v_gene: TRBV7-2
d_gene: TRBD1
abundance: few
j_gene: TRBJ1-6
CDR3nt: TGTGCCAGCAGCTTAGGATATCGACAGGGTAATTCACCCCTCCACTTT
CDR3aa: CASSLGYRQGNSPLHF

v_gene: TRBV4-1
d_gene: .
abundance: .
j_gene: TRBJ1-3
CDR3nt: TGCGCCAGCAGCCAAGTGGGAATTCTGGACACCATATATTTT
CDR3aa: CASSQVGILDTIYF

v_gene: TRBV7-2
d_gene: .
abundance: .
j_gene: TRBJ2-5
CDR3nt: TGTGCCAGCAGCTTAGTAGCGCTAGAAGAGACCCAGTACTTC
CDR3aa: CASSLVALEETQYF

v_gene: TRBV2
d_gene: .
abundance: few
j_gene: TRBJ1-5
CDR3nt: TGTGCCAGCAGTGAAAACCCGGATAGCAATCAGCCCCAGCATTTT
CDR3aa: CASSENPDSNQPQHF

v_gene: TRBV5-1
d_gene: TRBD1
abundance: .
j_gene: TRBJ1-2
CDR3nt: TGCGCCAGCAGCCTCCGACAGGGTCCCATATATGGCTACACCTTC
CDR3aa: CASSLRQGPIYGYTF

v_gene: TRBV25-1
d_gene: .
abundance: few
j_gene: TRBJ1-5
CDR3nt: TGTGCCAGCAGTGAATACGGGCAGCCCCAGCATTTT
CDR3aa: CASSEYGQPQHF

v_gene: TRBV2
d_gene: .
abundance: .
j_gene: TRBJ2-7
CDR3nt: TGTGCCAGCAGTGGGATCGACTTCACCCTGGAGCAGTACTTC
CDR3aa: CASSGIDFTLEQYF

v_gene: TRBV13
d_gene: .
abundance: .
j_gene: TRBJ2-3
CDR3nt: TGTGCCAGCAGCTTACGGCCCGTCCTTAGCACAGATACGCAGTATTTT
CDR3aa: CASSLRPVLSTDTQYF

v_gene: TRBV29-1
d_gene: .
abundance: few
j_gene: TRBJ1-1
CDR3nt: TGCAGCGTTGAAGCAGGAGGGGTCACTGAAGCTTTCTTT
CDR3aa: CSVEAGGVTEAFF

v_gene: TRBV2
d_gene: .
abundance: .
j_gene: TRBJ1-4
CDR3nt: TGTGCCAGCAGCTCCTGGTCCCTTGAAAAACTGTTTTTT
CDR3aa: CASSSWSLEKLFF

v_gene: TRBV20-1
d_gene: .
abundance: .
j_gene: TRBJ2-5
CDR3nt: TGCAGTGCCCCCAGGGGGGGGACAAAGACCCAGTACTTC
CDR3aa: CSAPRGGTKTQYF

v_gene: TRBV2
d_gene: .
abundance: few
j_gene: TRBJ1-2
CDR3nt: TGTGCCAGCAGTGCAGCCAGGGAGGACTATGGCTACACCTTC
CDR3aa: CASSAAREDYGYTF

v_gene: TRBV11-1
d_gene: .
abundance: few
j_gene: TRBJ2-2
CDR3nt: TGTGCCAGCAGCTTCTCTCAGGGAGCCGGGGAGCTGTTTTTT
CDR3aa: CASSFSQGAGELFF

v_gene: TRBV27
d_gene: .
abundance: .
j_gene: TRBJ2-5
CDR3nt: TGTGCCAGCAGACGGAGGGTAGGTCTGGAGGCCCAGTACTTC
CDR3aa: CASRRRVGLEAQYF

v_gene: TRBV29-1
d_gene: .
abundance: .
j_gene: TRBJ1-2
CDR3nt: TGCAGCGTTTTGGGCGAAAACTATGGCTACACCTTC
CDR3aa: CSVLGENYGYTF

v_gene: TRBV12-3/TRBV12-4
d_gene: .
abundance: once
j_gene: TRBJ1-1
CDR3nt: TGTGCCAGCAGTTTTGACGAGATGAACACTGAAGCTTTCTTT
CDR3aa: CASSFDEMNTEAFF

v_gene: TRBV4-1
d_gene: TRBD1
abundance: .
j_gene: TRBJ2-7
CDR3nt: TGCGCTAACAAACAGGGGGATCCCTACGAGCAGTACTTC
CDR3aa: CANKQGDPYEQYF

v_gene: TRBV20-1
d_gene: TRBD2
abundance: .
j_gene: TRBJ2-2
CDR3nt: TGCAGTGCTAGAGCGGGAGGGCTAAACACCGGGGAGCTGTTTTTT
CDR3aa: CSARAGGLNTGELFF

v_gene: TRBV6-4
d_gene: .
abundance: few
j_gene: TRBJ2-3
CDR3nt: TGTGCCAGCAGCCAGAATCAACGAATAACAGATACGCAGTATTTT
CDR3aa: CASSQNQRITDTQYF

v_gene: TRBV4-1
d_gene: TRBD1
abundance: .
j_gene: TRBJ2-7
CDR3nt: TGCGCCAGCAGCCCGGGACAGGAGGAGGACGAGCAGTACTTC
CDR3aa: CASSPGQEEDEQYF

v_gene: TRBV4-3
d_gene: .
abundance: few
j_gene: TRBJ2-2
CDR3nt: TGCGCCAGCAGCCCCCTCGGGGCCGGGGAGCTGTTTTTT
CDR3aa: CASSPLGAGELFF

v_gene: TRBV7-9
d_gene: .
abundance: .
j_gene: TRBJ2-7
CDR3nt: TGTGCCAGCAGCCCGGACTGGACTGAATACGAGCAGTACTTC
CDR3aa: CASSPDWTEYEQYF

v_gene: TRBV7-9
d_gene: .
abundance: once
j_gene: TRBJ2-7
CDR3nt: TGTGCCAGCAGCCCAATAAGCTCCTACGAGCAGTACTTC
CDR3aa: CASSPISSYEQYF

v_gene: TRBV12-3/TRBV12-4
d_gene: .
abundance: .
j_gene: TRBJ1-2
CDR3nt: TGTGCCAGCAGTTACAGAGCAACTAACTATGGCTACACCTTC
CDR3aa: CASSYRATNYGYTF

v_gene: TRBV12-3/TRBV12-4
d_gene: .
abundance: many
j_gene: TRBJ1-5
CDR3nt: TGTGCCAGCAGTATAGACAGCAATCAGCCCCAGCATTTT
CDR3aa: CASSIDSNQPQHF

v_gene: TRBV20-1
d_gene: .
abundance: few
j_gene: TRBJ2-3
CDR3nt: TGCAGTGCTAGAGATCCCCAGGTTCACGATACGCAGTATTTT
CDR3aa: CSARDPQVHDTQYF

v_gene: TRBV11-3
d_gene: .
abundance: few
j_gene: TRBJ2-1
CDR3nt: TGTGCCAGCAGCTTAGGGGGTCGAGGAGATGAGCAGTTCTTC
CDR3aa: CASSLGGRGDEQFF

v_gene: TRBV27
d_gene: .
abundance: few
j_gene: TRBJ1-4
CDR3nt: TGTGCCAGCCGCGGCGGGGAAAAACTGTTTTTT
CDR3aa: CASRGGEKLFF

v_gene: TRBV4-1
d_gene: TRBD1
abundance: .
j_gene: TRBJ1-4
CDR3nt: TGCGCCAGCAGCAGACAGGGGAATGAAAAACTGTTTTTT
CDR3aa: CASSRQGNEKLFF

v_gene: TRBV3-1
d_gene: .
abundance: .
j_gene: TRBJ2-1
CDR3nt: TGTGCCAGCAGCCAAGGGGCAGTAACTCCAAGCGATGAGCAGTTCTTC
CDR3aa: CASSQGAVTPSDEQFF

v_gene: TRBV7-6
d_gene: .
abundance: .
j_gene: TRBJ1-2
CDR3nt: TGTGCCAGCAGCCCCCTTGAGGGTAACTATGGCTACACCTTC
CDR3aa: CASSPLEGNYGYTF

v_gene: TRBV9
d_gene: TRBD1
abundance: few
j_gene: TRBJ2-1
CDR3nt: TGTGCCAGCAGCGTAATAGGGACAGGGATCAATGAGCAGTTCTTC
CDR3aa: CASSVIGTGINEQFF

v_gene: TRBV4-2
d_gene: .
abundance: few
j_gene: TRBJ2-7
CDR3nt: TGTGCCAGCAGCCAACCGGAGGGGGTCCACGAGCAGTACTTC
CDR3aa: CASSQPEGVHEQYF

v_gene: TRBV20-1
d_gene: TRBD2
abundance: few
j_gene: TRBJ2-1
CDR3nt: TGCAGTGCTACCGGGACTAACGTTGAGCAGTTCTTC
CDR3aa: CSATGTNVEQFF

v_gene: TRBV5-1
d_gene: TRBD2
abundance: .
j_gene: TRBJ2-1
CDR3nt: TGCGCCAGCAGCATGTGGGCGACTAGCGGAAGAAACAATGAGCAGTTCTTC
CDR3aa: CASSMWATSGRNNEQFF

v_gene: TRBV4-1
d_gene: .
abundance: .
j_gene: TRBJ2-1
CDR3nt: TGCGCCAGCAGCCAAGCTAAACCCGGTGAGCAGTTCTTC
CDR3aa: CASSQAKPGEQFF

v_gene: TRBV12-3/TRBV12-4
d_gene: TRBD1
abundance: few
j_gene: TRBJ1-5
CDR3nt: TGTGCCAGCAGATCAGGGACAGGGGGCAATCAGCCCCAGCATTTT
CDR3aa: CASRSGTGGNQPQHF

v_gene: TRBV4-1
d_gene: TRBD1
abundance: few
j_gene: TRBJ2-3
CDR3nt: TGCGCCAGCAGCCACCGACAGGGGGAGTTCACAGATACGCAGTATTTT
CDR3aa: CASSHRQGEFTDTQYF

v_gene: TRBV20-1
d_gene: TRBD2
abundance: once
j_gene: TRBJ2-3
CDR3nt: TGCAGTGCTAGAGACCTTTTGCTAGCGGGTCCCACAGATACGCAGTATTTT
CDR3aa: CSARDLLLAGPTDTQYF

v_gene: TRBV6-5
d_gene: TRBD1
abundance: once
j_gene: TRBJ1-2
CDR3nt: TGTGCCAGCAGCGCTTTACAGGGGTACTATGGCTACACCTTC
CDR3aa: CASSALQGYYGYTF